This T cell receptor (beta chain) is drawn from a study of blood T cell repertoires in COVID-19. Produced via immunoSEQ multiplex PCR; TCRdb's table is partial and in-frame only. The sample shows tens of thousands of clones, 86% of them seen only once. CDR1 and CDR2 (germline): SGHNT, YYREEE (reference sequence). The CDR3 runs to 14 residues. V lost 4 bases to trimming and J lost 3 bases, with 13 bases between them. The chain recombines TRBV5-4 with TRBJ1-1; D not certain. Sequences were obtained from peripheral blood. The receptor was derived from a man between 45 and 60 years old with active or convalescent COVID-19. CDR3: CASSSGALDTEAFF. CDR3 in DNA: TGTGCCAGCAGCAGTGGAGCCTTGGACACTGAAGCTTTCTTT.